Listed here are 13 T cell receptor beta chains from one sample, sequenced in a study of shared clonotypes between healthy human individuals. Produced via immunoSEQ multiplex PCR; TCRdb's table is partial and in-frame only. This sample has some 2,500,000 clones, with approximately 93% found just once. The specimen sequenced was naive CD4+ T cells from PBMCs. This sample's subset: CD45RA+ positively selected. Receptors were obtained from a young man in good health. Some clones in this sample may be carry-over from other donors' samples.

The chain joins TRBV9 to TRBJ2-1; unclear D gene. CDR1 and CDR2 from the germline V gene are SGDLS and YYNGEE. The V and J ends lost 0 bases and 2 bases respectively, with 6 bases between them. The CDR3 spans 14 residues. The CDR3 DNA reads as TGTGCCAGCAGCGTAGTGCTTACCTACAATGAGCAGTTCTTC. Protein sequence: CASSVVLTYNEQFF.

The chain links TRBV7-6 to TRBJ1-5; no reliable D call. This CDR3 is 14 amino acids long. Trimming removed 1 base from V and 9 bases from J, with 13 bases in between. CDR1 is SGHVS, CDR2 FNYEAQ, per germline. CDR3 sequence: CASSLDSGIGPQHF. As DNA, the CDR3 is TGTGCCAGCAGCTTAGATTCGGGGATTGGGCCCCAGCATTTT.

The CDR3 DNA follows: TGTGCCAGCAGCCCCGGGACAGGGCGGGGGAACACTGAAGCTTTCTTT. This sequence encodes CASSPGTGRGNTEAFF. The J gene is TRBJ1-1, the V gene TRBV7-6, with 9 nucleotides matching TRBD1. V was clipped by 5 bases and J by 1 base; unmatched bases: 8. Germline assignment: CDR1 SGHVS and CDR2 FNYEAQ. This CDR3 is built from 16 residues.

This clone was observed once. The CDR3 region has the DNA TGTGCCAGCAGCCCACAGTCGGCGGTTGGTATAAAGAGAAACACCATATATTTT. Protein sequence: CASSPQSAVGIKRNTIYF. The chain links TRBV7-2 to TRBJ1-3, with D unclear. CDR1 SGHTA and CDR2 FQGNSA come from the germline V gene. The ends were cut back, 5 bases at V and 5 bases at J, with 25 bases in the middle. The CDR3 has 18 residues. Variable domain in full (rest from reference TRBV7-2 and TRBJ1-3): GAGVSQSPSNKVTEKGKDVELRCDPISGHTALYWYRQSLGQGLEFLIYFQGNSAPDKSGLPSDRFSAERTGGSVSTLTIQRTQQEDSAVYLCASSPQSAVGIKRNTIYFGEGSWLTVV.

The J gene is TRBJ1-1, the V gene TRBV5-1; 7 nucleotides line up with TRBD1. The V and J ends lost 4 bases and 0 bases, in that order; junction bases with no gene match: 12. CDR3 length equals 17 residues. The germline V gene encodes CDR1 SGHRS and CDR2 YFSETQ. In nucleotides, the CDR3 is TGCGCCAGCAGCCGCGACCGGGACAGTGGAATGAACACTGAAGCTTTCTTT. It yields the protein CASSRDRDSGMNTEAFF.

The chain couples TRBV29-1 to TRBJ1-2, with 9 bases that match TRBD1. This CDR3 spans 15 amino acids. V trimming: 3 bases; J trimming: 2 bases; junction bases outside the gene matches: 7. Germline V CDR1 and CDR2: SQVTM, ANQGSEA. The DNA of the CDR3 is TGCAGCGTTGATGGAACCGGGACAGGGAACTATGGCTACACCTTC. It is translated as CSVDGTGTGNYGYTF.

This clone was counted a few times. The genes are TRBV19 and TRBJ1-2; TRBD1 might be the D (6 bases). Trimming removed 5 bases from V and 2 bases from J, with 9 bases in between. The length of the CDR3 is 13 residues. Germline values: CDR1 LNHDA, CDR2 SQIVND (reference sequence). The CDR3 bases are TGTGCCAGTAGTCAGGGGAGGAACTATGGCTACACCTTC. Translating gives CASSQGRNYGYTF.

The V gene is TRBV28, the J gene TRBJ2-7; 7 bases match TRBD1. The V gene end was trimmed by 3 bases and the J gene end by 4 bases; junction bases not matched to a gene: 6. CDR1 and CDR2 (germline): MDHEN, SYDVKM. The CDR3 loop spans 14 amino acids. CDR3 sequence: CASSFKGTEYEQYF. The DNA of the CDR3 is TGTGCCAGCAGTTTCAAGGGGACAGAGTACGAGCAGTACTTC.

This clone was found once. Within the sample, other DNA sequences also encode this same CDR3. This chain joins TRBV5-1 and TRBJ2-3; 7 bases are a match to TRBD1. The CDR3 is 15 amino acids. Per germline, CDR1 SGHRS and CDR2 YFSETQ. J gave up 2 bases and V 0 bases, and 3 bases lay outside the gene matches. The CDR3 DNA follows: TGCGCCAGCAGCTTGGGGACAGGAGCCACAGATACGCAGTATTTT. This translates into CASSLGTGATDTQYF.

This clone was observed a single time. The chain combines TRBV15 with TRBJ2-1; the D gene is possibly TRBD2 (5 bases). Germline CDR1 is LNHNV and CDR2 is YYDKDF (reference sequence). The CDR3 is 15 residues long. The ends were cut back, 7 bases at V and 3 bases at J, with 16 bases in the middle. The CDR3 sequence: CATTRKAGVYNEQFF. CDR3 in DNA: TGTGCCACCACCCGGAAGGCGGGTGTCTACAATGAGCAGTTCTTC.

This chain joins TRBV5-1 and TRBJ2-3, with D unresolved. The ends were cut back, 0 bases at V and 10 bases at J, with 15 bases in the middle. The CDR3 covers 14 residues. CDR1 is SGHRS and CDR2 is YFSETQ in the germline V gene. CDR3 bases: TGCGCCAGCAGCTTGGGGGCCGCCGCCGGAGCGCAGTATTTT. It codes for CASSLGAAAGAQYF.

This chain connects TRBV19 to TRBJ2-7; 7 nucleotides agree with TRBD1. With 1 base clipped from V and 3 bases from J, the junction kept 6 bases outside the gene matches. Germline CDR1 LNHDA, CDR2 SQIVND (reference sequence). The CDR3 has 15 residues. The CDR3 region has the DNA TGTGCCAGTAGTATAGCCGACAGGGCAGTCTACGAGCAGTACTTC. This sequence encodes CASSIADRAVYEQYF.

A single count supports this clone. The chain links TRBV7-2 to TRBJ1-1; D possibly corresponds to TRBD1 (6 bases). V lost 2 bases to trimming and J lost 8 bases, with 12 bases between them. CDR1 is SGHTA and CDR2 is FQGNSA in the germline V gene. This CDR3 has 13 residues. CDR3: CASSLNVGQEAFF. DNA for the CDR3: TGTGCCAGCAGCTTAAATGTAGGACAGGAAGCTTTCTTT.